These T cell receptor beta chains were read from a single sample in a study of CD8+CD57+ T cells in acquired aplastic anemia. TCRdb called the reads again in MiXCR, with one record for every CDR3 protein. The profile shows fewer than 250,000 distinct CDR3 sequences, approximately 52% of them singletons. Sequencing was carried out using sorted CD4+, CD8+, or CD8+CD57+ T cells (not recorded which) from PBMCs. The receptors originated from a human donor in good health, serving as a control. The CDR3 runs from the conserved cysteine through the conserved F or W. The order of the fields is V gene, J gene, CDR3 protein.

v_gene: TRBV13; j_gene: TRBJ1-3; CDR3aa: CASSPRTGQGKGNTIYF
v_gene: TRBV6-5; j_gene: TRBJ2-1; CDR3aa: CASSYPPLAGIYNEQFF
v_gene: TRBV9; j_gene: TRBJ1-2; CDR3aa: CASSLEGDADYGYTF
v_gene: TRBV6-2/TRBV6-3; j_gene: TRBJ2-6; CDR3aa: CASSYSGGNVLTF
v_gene: TRBV7-2; j_gene: TRBJ1-1; CDR3aa: CATKAGTVNTEAFF
v_gene: TRBV29-1; j_gene: TRBJ1-1; CDR3aa: CSVVGSVGGGTEAFF
v_gene: TRBV5-4; j_gene: TRBJ2-2; CDR3aa: CASSLASTGELFF
v_gene: TRBV20-1; j_gene: TRBJ1-5; CDR3aa: CSARDRRTGGYSNQPQHF
v_gene: TRBV20-1; j_gene: TRBJ1-5; CDR3aa: CSARDRGSQPQHF
v_gene: TRBV10-1; j_gene: TRBJ1-5; CDR3aa: CASSGTGVGQPQHF
v_gene: TRBV7-9; j_gene: TRBJ1-5; CDR3aa: CASSLTKAQPQHF
v_gene: TRBV2; j_gene: TRBJ2-5; CDR3aa: CASWGRGTGQETQYF
v_gene: TRBV29-1; j_gene: TRBJ2-7; CDR3aa: CSVATGAYEQYF
v_gene: TRBV20-1; j_gene: TRBJ2-1; CDR3aa: CSAKLKGYEQFF
v_gene: TRBV24-1; j_gene: TRBJ1-1; CDR3aa: CATSPGEGITEAFF
v_gene: TRBV25-1; j_gene: TRBJ1-6; CDR3aa: CASSLGHLNSPLHF
v_gene: TRBV24-1; j_gene: TRBJ2-1; CDR3aa: CATAGSGGYNEQFF
v_gene: TRBV7-3; j_gene: TRBJ1-6; CDR3aa: CASSLTSGGSPHF
v_gene: TRBV7-2; j_gene: TRBJ2-7; CDR3aa: CASSLGGRTYEQYF
v_gene: TRBV10-3; j_gene: TRBJ1-2; CDR3aa: CATTGTGFYGYTF
v_gene: TRBV6-5; j_gene: TRBJ2-3; CDR3aa: CASSYLDTQYF
v_gene: TRBV7-9; j_gene: TRBJ1-1; CDR3aa: CASSQRAAGTEAFF
v_gene: TRBV20-1; j_gene: TRBJ2-2; CDR3aa: CSASEARDMNTGELFF
v_gene: TRBV12-3/TRBV12-4; j_gene: TRBJ1-1; CDR3aa: CASSLWQNTEAFF
v_gene: TRBV18; j_gene: TRBJ1-1; CDR3aa: CASSPYLNTEAFF
v_gene: TRBV9; j_gene: TRBJ2-3; CDR3aa: CASSDLRGGAGTDTQYF
v_gene: TRBV24-1; j_gene: TRBJ1-5; CDR3aa: CATSDAGGWGQGAMGNQPQHF
v_gene: TRBV7-7; j_gene: TRBJ2-1; CDR3aa: CASSLAATAQGNEQFF
v_gene: TRBV29-1; j_gene: TRBJ2-3; CDR3aa: CSVAQNTDTQYF
v_gene: TRBV20-1; j_gene: TRBJ1-2; CDR3aa: CSARDVPERRWTF
v_gene: TRBV5-7; j_gene: TRBJ2-1; CDR3aa: CASTGTSGGKQFF
v_gene: TRBV6-6; j_gene: TRBJ2-1; CDR3aa: CASSHGQGAYEQFF
v_gene: TRBV19; j_gene: TRBJ2-1; CDR3aa: CASSIGGGPYNEQFF
v_gene: TRBV25-1; j_gene: TRBJ1-6; CDR3aa: CASSELRLLGDSPLHF
v_gene: TRBV19; j_gene: TRBJ2-1; CDR3aa: CASSILAGGNYNEQFF
v_gene: TRBV27; j_gene: TRBJ1-2; CDR3aa: CASSFGTGTNYGYTF
v_gene: TRBV10-3; j_gene: TRBJ1-4; CDR3aa: CAIRADSEKLFF
v_gene: TRBV2; j_gene: TRBJ1-5; CDR3aa: CASIRDRRSNQPQHF
v_gene: TRBV28; j_gene: TRBJ2-3; CDR3aa: CASSSGTGRTDTQYF
v_gene: TRBV14; j_gene: TRBJ2-3; CDR3aa: CASSQDEGISGNTDTQYF
v_gene: TRBV10-2; j_gene: TRBJ1-2; CDR3aa: CASVDTNYGYTF
v_gene: TRBV20-1; j_gene: TRBJ1-1; CDR3aa: CSVPRAGLNTEAFF
v_gene: TRBV25-1; j_gene: TRBJ2-7; CDR3aa: CASSGHALTSGGPSSYEQYF
v_gene: TRBV7-9; j_gene: TRBJ1-1; CDR3aa: CASAISQNTEAFF
v_gene: TRBV20-1; j_gene: TRBJ2-2; CDR3aa: CSAPSPWGYSGTGELFF
v_gene: TRBV2; j_gene: TRBJ2-7; CDR3aa: CASSEALRRYEQYF
v_gene: TRBV2; j_gene: TRBJ1-1; CDR3aa: CASSQDRTEAFF
v_gene: TRBV24-1; j_gene: TRBJ1-5; CDR3aa: CATSARDLTGSNSNQPQHF
v_gene: TRBV12-3/TRBV12-4; j_gene: TRBJ1-2; CDR3aa: CASSFSVLSGYTF
v_gene: TRBV24-1; j_gene: TRBJ2-5; CDR3aa: CATSGFDSRGETQYF
v_gene: TRBV4-2; j_gene: TRBJ1-3; CDR3aa: CASSQDGTGGSNTIYF
v_gene: TRBV11-1; j_gene: TRBJ2-1; CDR3aa: CASSWDRNPINEQFF
v_gene: TRBV6-5; j_gene: TRBJ1-6; CDR3aa: CATRLRGWKSSPLHF
v_gene: TRBV5-6; j_gene: TRBJ2-3; CDR3aa: CASSFLARPVDTQYF
v_gene: TRBV5-5; j_gene: TRBJ2-7; CDR3aa: CASSLSLAGSYYEQYF